Each of the 14 T cell receptor beta chains below was sequenced from the same sample in a study of shared clonotypes between healthy human individuals. Only in-frame clones appear in the TCRdb table, and some are missing; sequencing was by immunoSEQ multiplex PCR. The sample holds more than 850,000 clones, around 78% seen once. Sequencing input: memory CD4+ T cells from PBMCs. Subset described: CD45RA-negative fraction. Receptor source: a man aged 18 to 30 in good health. Some clones in this sample may be carry-over from other donors' samples.

The chain carries TRBV23-1 and TRBJ1-5, with 8 bases matching TRBD1. TRBV23-1 is an open reading frame whose function is uncertain. There are 19 residues in the CDR3. Losses at the gene ends were 6 bases for V and 2 bases for J; bases not matched to a gene: 18. The CDR3 sequence is CASRPRQGLRVWGNQPQHF. CDR3 DNA: TGCGCCAGCAGACCACGACAGGGGTTGAGGGTTTGGGGCAATCAGCCCCAGCATTTT.

This clone was seen only once. V usage is TRBV5-6 and J usage is TRBJ2-7, with D hard to call. V was shortened by 3 bases and J by 0 bases, with 19 bases between the two germline ends. The CDR3 spans 17 residues. Germline CDR1 and CDR2: SGHDT and YYEEEE. The CDR3: CASSSMVVWTHSYEQYF. The CDR3 DNA reads TGTGCCAGCAGCTCGATGGTTGTTTGGACGCACTCCTACGAGCAGTACTTC.

As for this clone: Other DNA sequences in this sample translate to the same CDR3. The chain uses TRBV19 and TRBJ2-5; a weak D match, TRBD1 (6 bases). CDR1 is LNHDA and CDR2 is SQIVND in the germline V gene (reference sequence). Trimming shortened V by 3 bases and J by 2 bases, and 10 bases separated the two germline ends. This CDR3 has 14 residues. CDR3: CASSIGQPQETQYF. DNA for the CDR3: TGTGCCAGTAGTATCGGACAGCCTCAAGAGACCCAGTACTTC.

DNA of the CDR3: TGCGCCAGCAGCTTGGAAGGGACACAGTACGAGCAGTACTTC. Protein product: CASSLEGTQYEQYF. J is TRBJ2-7 and V is TRBV5-1, with a possible D match to TRBD1 (6 bases). Per the germline V gene, CDR1 is SGHRS and CDR2 is YFSETQ. With 0 bases removed from V and 4 bases from J, the gap between germline ends came to 11 bases. The CDR3 has 14 amino acids.

This chain links TRBV6-6 with TRBJ2-7; TRBD1 is a possible D gene (5 bases). CDR1 MNHNY and CDR2 SVGAGI come from the germline V gene (reference sequence). The germline V and J ends were trimmed by 6 bases and 3 bases, with 15 bases remaining between them. There are 14 residues in the CDR3. CDR3 residues: CASSPRAVDYEQYF. CDR3 nucleotide sequence: TGTGCCAGCAGCCCCAGGGCGGTTGACTACGAGCAGTACTTC.

This clone showed up just a few times. The chain links TRBV18 to TRBJ1-5, with D possibly TRBD1 on 6 matching bases. V was pared by 0 bases and J by 7 bases, with 16 bases between. Germline CDR1 is KGHSH and CDR2 is LQKENI. CDR3 size: 16 residues. The CDR3 spells CASSPPSRGGKQPQHF. For the CDR3, the DNA is TGTGCCAGCTCACCACCGAGCAGGGGCGGAAAACAGCCCCAGCATTTT.

The rearrangement joins TRBV30 to TRBJ2-7, with a possible D match to TRBD1 (6 bases). This CDR3 region has 11 residues. Trimming shortened V by 3 bases and J by 5 bases, and 8 bases separated the two germline ends. Germline V gene data show CDR1 as GTSNPN and CDR2 as SVGIG (reference sequence). The CDR3 coding sequence is TGTGCCTGGAGAAACAGGGACGAGCAGTACTTC. Amino acid sequence: CAWRNRDEQYF.

The rearrangement uses TRBV27 and TRBJ2-5; D possibly corresponds to TRBD2 (6 bases). The germline V gene encodes CDR1 MNHEY and CDR2 SMNVEV (reference sequence). Trimming took off 0 bases at V and 5 bases at J, with 10 bases between the two ends. The CDR3 sequence is 14 residues long. CDR3: CASSLSYGGETQYF. In DNA form, the CDR3 reads TGTGCCAGCAGTTTATCGTACGGAGGGGAGACCCAGTACTTC.

This clone has just one count. The CDR3 loop is CASSSPRLRTSGIRGGELFF. The DNA for the CDR3 is TGTGCCAGTAGTTCCCCTCGTCTCCGGACTAGCGGGATTCGTGGCGGGGAGCTGTTTTTT. The chain combines TRBV19 with TRBJ2-2, with 12 bases matching TRBD2. Trimming cost V 5 bases and J 7 bases; bases outside gene matches: 20. The CDR3 has 20 amino acids. Germline V lookup: CDR1 LNHDA, CDR2 SQIVND (reference sequence).

This clone has more than one count but fewer than ten. The rearrangement joins TRBV13 to TRBJ2-7, with a tentative D call TRBD1 (5 bases). CDR1 is PRHDT, CDR2 FYEKMQ, per germline (reference sequence). The CDR3 contains 16 residues. Trimming took 2 bases from V and 3 from J, leaving 17 bases between them. CDR3 sequence reads: CASSLTGPQGHYEQYF. DNA of the CDR3: TGTGCCAGCAGCTTAACAGGCCCCCAGGGTCACTACGAGCAGTACTTC.

The V call is TRBV5-4, the J call TRBJ2-7; TRBD1 matches 9 bases. With 4 bases clipped from V and 5 bases from J, the junction kept 10 bases outside the gene matches. Per the germline V gene, CDR1 is SGHNT and CDR2 is YYREEE (reference sequence). CDR3 length equals 15 residues. The CDR3 loop is CASSIPDRGFHEQYF. In DNA form, the CDR3 reads TGTGCCAGCAGCATCCCGGACAGGGGTTTTCACGAGCAGTACTTC.

This clone was counted only a few times. This chain uses TRBV27 with TRBJ2-2; no clear D gene. Germline V lookup: CDR1 MNHEY, CDR2 SMNVEV (reference sequence). The CDR3 loop spans 16 amino acids. V was pared by 6 bases and J by 3 bases, with 17 bases between. The CDR3 protein is CASSPKFGWDTGELFF. The CDR3 bases are TGTGCCAGCAGCCCGAAGTTTGGGTGGGACACCGGGGAGCTGTTTTTT.

The gene calls are TRBV5-1 and TRBJ2-1; the match to TRBD2 covers 8 bases. J was trimmed by 9 bases and V by 2 bases; bases with no gene match: 1. Germline-derived CDR1 and CDR2 are SGHRS and YFSETQ. The CDR3 totals 12 residues. The CDR3 DNA sequence: TGCGCCAGCAGCTTAGCGGGAGCTGAGCAGTTCTTC. It is translated as CASSLAGAEQFF.

The gene calls are TRBV5-1 and TRBJ2-5, with TRBD1 matching over 9 bases. Germline-derived CDR1 and CDR2 are SGHRS and YFSETQ. The CDR3 runs 14 residues. The trim removed 4 bases at V and 4 bases at J, leaving 5 bases unmatched. The CDR3 sequence is CASSGSTGGETQYF. The CDR3 DNA is TGCGCCAGCAGCGGATCGACAGGGGGAGAGACCCAGTACTTC.